This T cell receptor beta chain was obtained from a study of graft-versus-host responses after intestinal transplantation. Background on the study: Every recipient had anti-thymocyte globulin induction and two to four years of tacrolimus plus steroids.

The assay was immunoSEQ multiplex PCR, and TCRdb's table has in-frame clones only and misses some. In the table there are around 110,000 clones, about nine tenths of which are singletons. A remark on this clone: The antigen is not known.

Trimming removed 3 bases from V and 1 base from J, with 12 bases in between. The CDR3 spans 15 residues. CDR1 and CDR2 from the germline V gene are LNHDA and SQIVND (reference sequence). The clonotype comes from a human donor who received an intestinal transplant. Material: unstimulated CD4+ T cells sorted from spleen or lymph node cells, obtained before intestinal transplant. The chain has TRBV19 and TRBJ1-1; no reliable D call. CDR3 sequence: CASSIFHSPNTEAFF. In DNA, the CDR3 is TGTGCCAGTAGTATCTTTCACAGCCCGAACACTGAAGCTTTCTTT.